These 3 T cell receptor beta chains came from one sample sequenced in a study of blood T cells in healthy people across ages (dated by TCRdb to between 2014 and 2017). Libraries were built with 5' RACE. Sequenced using an Illumina HiSeq 2500. A second PCR of roughly 6 to 11 cycles was run with a J-beta primer mix and a sample-barcoded 5' primer. TCRdb's own reprocessing of the public reads used fastp at Q25 and MiXCR and kept productive beta chains. Merged by CDR3 protein, the rows form single entries marked with the most common genes and DNA. The sample profile shows 1.5 million to 2 million distinct CDR3 sequences; 28% of them were found once. The top ten hold roughly 8% of the sample. Material for sequencing was blood. These receptors all come from a woman between 25 and 40 years old in good health.

The chain couples TRBV6-5 to TRBJ2-5; tentatively, D is TRBD2 (5 bases). The CDR3 loop spans 13 amino acids. Deletions cut 6 bases from V and 3 bases from J, with 11 bases between. CDR1 is MNHEY and CDR2 is SVGAGI in the germline V gene. CDR3 sequence reads: CASRAEVKETQYF. DNA of the CDR3: TGTGCCAGCAGGGCGGAGGTGAAAGAGACCCAGTACTTC.

J is TRBJ1-5 and V is TRBV5-1; D unclear. The CDR3 is 14 amino acids. CDR1 is SGHRS, CDR2 YFSETQ, per germline. Trimming left V 2 bases short and J 3 bases short, with 9 bases between. In DNA form, the CDR3 reads TGCGCCAGCAGCTTTGAAAGTAACAATCAGCCCCAGCATTTT. This gives the protein CASSFESNNQPQHF.

The chain carries TRBV5-1 and TRBJ1-4; 8 bases are a match to TRBD1. The germline CDR1 and CDR2 sequences are SGHRS and YFSETQ. This CDR3 is built from 15 residues. V dropped 2 bases and J dropped 8; count of bases not matched to a gene: 8. CDR3 bases: TGCGCCAGCAGCTTCCACAGGGGGTCAGGAGAAAAACTGTTTTTT. It translates to CASSFHRGSGEKLFF.